The entry below describes one T cell receptor (beta chain). The sample comes from a study of blood T cell repertoires in COVID-19. Study context: Sources were T cells, B-cell-depleted T cells, or PBMCs; the material itself was cDNA or gDNA.

How the authors handled the data: Estimates of nucleated cell counts were drawn from the amplification of reference gene primers. Assay: immunoSEQ multiplex PCR; the TCRdb copy retains only in-frame clones and omits some. V and J calls plus clone size are reproduced from that table; the DNA served to infer D and trimming. This sample has about 220,000 clones, with 87% found just once. There are 19 residues in the CDR3. Germline V gene lookup returns CDR1 SGHAT and CDR2 FQNNGV. V gave up 1 base and J gave up 2 bases, with 23 bases separating them. This TCR came from a man aged 40-50 years with active or convalescent COVID-19. The specimen was peripheral blood. The V call is TRBV11-2, the J call TRBJ1-1; D possibly corresponds to TRBD1 (5 bases). In DNA, the CDR3 is TGTGCCAGCAGCTTAGGGTATAGGCAGGGATACAACATTAACACTGAAGCTTTCTTT. It encodes CASSLGYRQGYNINTEAFF.